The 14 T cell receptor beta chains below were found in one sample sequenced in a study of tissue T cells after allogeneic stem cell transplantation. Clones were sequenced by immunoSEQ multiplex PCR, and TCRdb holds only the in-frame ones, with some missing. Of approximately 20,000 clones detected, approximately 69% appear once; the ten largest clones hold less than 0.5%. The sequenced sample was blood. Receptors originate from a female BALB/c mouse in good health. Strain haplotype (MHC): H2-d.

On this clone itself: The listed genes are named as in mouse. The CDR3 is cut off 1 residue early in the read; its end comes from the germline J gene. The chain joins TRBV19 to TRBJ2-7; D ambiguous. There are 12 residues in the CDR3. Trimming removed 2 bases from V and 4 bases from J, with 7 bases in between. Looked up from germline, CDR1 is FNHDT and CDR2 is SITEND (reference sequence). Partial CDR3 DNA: TGTGCCAGCAGTATCGGCAGATATGAACAGTAC. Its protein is CASSIGRYEQY. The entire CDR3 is CASSIGRYEQYF.

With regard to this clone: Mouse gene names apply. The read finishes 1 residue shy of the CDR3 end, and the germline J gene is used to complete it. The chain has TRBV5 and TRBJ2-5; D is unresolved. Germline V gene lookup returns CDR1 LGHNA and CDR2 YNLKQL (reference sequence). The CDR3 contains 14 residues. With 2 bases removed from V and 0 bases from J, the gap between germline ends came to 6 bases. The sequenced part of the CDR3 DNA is TGTGCCAGCAGCCAATCAATTAACCAAGACACCCAGTAC. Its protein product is CASSQSINQDTQY. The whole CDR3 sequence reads CASSQSINQDTQYF.

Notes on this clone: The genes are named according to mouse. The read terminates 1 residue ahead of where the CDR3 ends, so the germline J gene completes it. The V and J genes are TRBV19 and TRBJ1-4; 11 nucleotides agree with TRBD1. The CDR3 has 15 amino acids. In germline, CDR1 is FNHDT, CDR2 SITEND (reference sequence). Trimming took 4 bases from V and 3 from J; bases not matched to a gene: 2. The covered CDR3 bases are TGTGCCAGCAGTCGGACAGGGGGCGCCAACGAAAGATTATTT. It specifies CASSRTGGANERLF. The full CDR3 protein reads CASSRTGGANERLFF.

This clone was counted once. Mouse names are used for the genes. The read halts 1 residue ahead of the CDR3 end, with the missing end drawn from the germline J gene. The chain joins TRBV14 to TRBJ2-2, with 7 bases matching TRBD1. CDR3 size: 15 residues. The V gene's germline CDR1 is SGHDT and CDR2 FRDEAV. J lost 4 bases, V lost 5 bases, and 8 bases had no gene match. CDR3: CASSPGQVGTGQLYF. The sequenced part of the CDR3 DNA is TGTGCCAGCAGCCCCGGACAGGTTGGCACCGGGCAGCTCTAC.

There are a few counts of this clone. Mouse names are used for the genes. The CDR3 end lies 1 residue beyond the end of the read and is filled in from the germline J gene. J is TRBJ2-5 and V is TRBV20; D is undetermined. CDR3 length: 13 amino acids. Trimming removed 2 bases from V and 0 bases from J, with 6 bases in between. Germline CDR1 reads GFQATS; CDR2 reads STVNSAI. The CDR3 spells CGARTINQDTQYF. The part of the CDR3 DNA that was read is TGTGGTGCTAGGACAATTAACCAAGACACCCAGTAC.

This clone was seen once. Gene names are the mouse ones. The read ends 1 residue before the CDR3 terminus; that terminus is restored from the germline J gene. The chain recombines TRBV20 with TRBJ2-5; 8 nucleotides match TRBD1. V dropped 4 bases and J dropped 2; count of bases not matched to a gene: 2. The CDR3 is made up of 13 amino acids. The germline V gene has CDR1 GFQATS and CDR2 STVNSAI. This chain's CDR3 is CGATTGGQDTQYF. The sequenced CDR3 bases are TGTGGTGCTACCACAGGGGGCCAAGACACCCAGTAC.

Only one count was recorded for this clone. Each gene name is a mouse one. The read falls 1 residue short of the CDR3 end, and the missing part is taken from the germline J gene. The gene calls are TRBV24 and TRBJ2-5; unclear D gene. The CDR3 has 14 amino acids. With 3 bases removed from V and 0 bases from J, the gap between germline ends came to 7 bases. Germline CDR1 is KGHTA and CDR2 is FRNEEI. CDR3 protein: CASSLGVNQDTQYF. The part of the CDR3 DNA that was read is TGTGCCAGCAGTCTAGGAGTTAACCAAGACACCCAGTAC.

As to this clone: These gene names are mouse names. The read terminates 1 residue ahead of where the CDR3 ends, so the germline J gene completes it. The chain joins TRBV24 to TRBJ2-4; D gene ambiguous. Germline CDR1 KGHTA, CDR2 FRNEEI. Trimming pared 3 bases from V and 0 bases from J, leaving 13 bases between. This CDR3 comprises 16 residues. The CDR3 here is CASSLRAGKSQNTLYF. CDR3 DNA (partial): TGTGCCAGCAGTCTCCGGGCGGGGAAGAGTCAAAACACCTTGTAC.

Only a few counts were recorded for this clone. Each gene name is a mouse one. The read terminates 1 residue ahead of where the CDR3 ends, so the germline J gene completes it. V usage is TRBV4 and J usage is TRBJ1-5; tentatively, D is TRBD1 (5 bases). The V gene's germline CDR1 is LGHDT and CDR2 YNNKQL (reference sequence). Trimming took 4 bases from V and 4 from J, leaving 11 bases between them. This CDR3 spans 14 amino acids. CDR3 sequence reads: CASSFRDANQAPLF. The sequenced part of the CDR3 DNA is TGTGCCAGCAGCTTCCGGGACGCAAACCAGGCTCCGCTT. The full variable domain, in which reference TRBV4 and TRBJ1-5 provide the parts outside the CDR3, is ETAVFQTPNYHVTQVGNEVSFNCKQTLGHDTMYWYKQDSKKLLKIMFSYNNKQLIVNETVPRRFSPQSSDKAHLNLRIKSVEPEDSAVYLCASSFRDANQAPLFGEGTRLSVL.

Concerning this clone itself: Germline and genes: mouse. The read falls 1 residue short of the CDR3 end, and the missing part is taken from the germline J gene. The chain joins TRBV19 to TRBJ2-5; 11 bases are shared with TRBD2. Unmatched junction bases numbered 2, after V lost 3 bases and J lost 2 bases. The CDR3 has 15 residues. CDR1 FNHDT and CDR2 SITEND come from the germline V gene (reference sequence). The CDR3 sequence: CASSRTGGLQDTQYF. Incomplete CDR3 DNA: TGTGCCAGCAGTAGGACTGGGGGGCTCCAAGACACCCAGTAC.

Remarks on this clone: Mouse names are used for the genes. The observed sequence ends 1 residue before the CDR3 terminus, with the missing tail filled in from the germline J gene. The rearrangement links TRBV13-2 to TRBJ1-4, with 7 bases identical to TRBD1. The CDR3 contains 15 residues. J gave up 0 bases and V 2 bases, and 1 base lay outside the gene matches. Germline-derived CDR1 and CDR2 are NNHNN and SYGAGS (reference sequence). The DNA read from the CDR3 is TGTGCCAGCGGTGACAGGGGGATTTCCAACGAAAGATTATTT. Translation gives CASGDRGISNERLF. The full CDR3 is CASGDRGISNERLFF.

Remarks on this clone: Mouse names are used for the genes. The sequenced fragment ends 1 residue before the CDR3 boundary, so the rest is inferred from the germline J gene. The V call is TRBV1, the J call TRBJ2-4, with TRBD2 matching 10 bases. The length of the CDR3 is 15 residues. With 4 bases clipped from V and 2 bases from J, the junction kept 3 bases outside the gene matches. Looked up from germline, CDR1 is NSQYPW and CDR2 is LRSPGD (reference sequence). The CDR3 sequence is CTCSGGTGVQNTLYF. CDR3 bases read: TGCACCTGCAGTGGGGGGACTGGGGTTCAAAACACCTTGTAC.

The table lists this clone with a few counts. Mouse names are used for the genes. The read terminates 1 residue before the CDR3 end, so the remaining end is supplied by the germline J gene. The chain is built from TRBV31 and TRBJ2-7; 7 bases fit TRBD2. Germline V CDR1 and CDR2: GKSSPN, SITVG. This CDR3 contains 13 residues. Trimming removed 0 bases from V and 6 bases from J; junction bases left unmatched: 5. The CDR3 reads CAWSLDGGSEQYF. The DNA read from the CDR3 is TGTGCCTGGAGTCTAGATGGGGGGAGTGAACAGTAC.

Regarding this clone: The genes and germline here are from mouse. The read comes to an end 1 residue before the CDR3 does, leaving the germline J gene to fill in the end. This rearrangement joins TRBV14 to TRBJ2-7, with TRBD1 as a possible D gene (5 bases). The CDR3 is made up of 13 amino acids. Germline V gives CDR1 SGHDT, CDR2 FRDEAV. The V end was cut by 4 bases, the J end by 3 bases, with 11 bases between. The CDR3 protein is CASSPDSFYEQYF. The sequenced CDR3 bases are TGTGCCAGCAGTCCTGACAGTTTCTATGAACAGTAC.